Shown below are 11 T cell receptor beta chains from a single sample sequenced in a study of a mutant IDH1 vaccine in newly diagnosed glioma. For these receptors, no antigen is known. Produced via immunoSEQ multiplex PCR; TCRdb's table is partial and in-frame only. The table records 20,000 to 25,000 clones, roughly four fifths of them present only once. Time point in this sample: week 23, last vaccination. Topical imiquimod accompanied each vaccine dose, which consisted of 300 ug of mutant IDH1 20-mer peptide. The sample was PBMCs, taken from a glioma patient whose treatment included an IDH1 peptide vaccine. Every receptor here comes from a man younger than 45 with glioma.

The chain couples TRBV6-6 to TRBJ1-1, with D possibly TRBD1 on 5 matching bases. The CDR3 extends over 16 amino acids. The germline V gene encodes CDR1 MNHNY and CDR2 SVGAGI (reference sequence). The V and J ends lost 6 bases and 0 bases respectively, with 17 bases between them. CDR3 loop: CASSLQVGTLNTEAFF. DNA of the CDR3: TGTGCCAGCAGCTTACAAGTGGGGACCCTGAACACTGAAGCTTTCTTT.

The chain has TRBV21-1 and TRBJ2-5. TRBV21-1 is a pseudogene segment. The CDR3 consists of 10 residues. DNA for the CDR3: TGTGCCAGCAGCCAAGAGACCCAGTACTTC. It translates to CASSQETQYF.

The chain links TRBV19 to TRBJ2-7; possibly TRBD1 for D (5 bases). CDR1 LNHDA and CDR2 SQIVND come from the germline V gene (reference sequence). This CDR3 has 13 amino acids. V was cut by 5 bases and J by 0 bases, with 8 bases left in between. CDR3 sequence: CASSGAASYEQYF. The CDR3, as DNA: TGTGCCAGTAGTGGGGCAGCCTCCTACGAGCAGTACTTC.

The chain has TRBV5-6 and TRBJ2-2; no clear D gene. Trimming removed 4 bases at V and 6 bases at J, with 13 bases between. The germline V gene has CDR1 SGHDT and CDR2 YYEEEE. CDR3 length: 14 residues. CDR3 DNA sequence: TGTGCCAGCAGCCCGAGAAGGTCAGCCGGGGAGCTGTTTTTT. Translated: CASSPRRSAGELFF.

The chain carries TRBV6-1 and TRBJ1-2; unclear D gene. The CDR3 consists of 13 residues. CDR1 is MNHNS and CDR2 is SASEGT in the germline V gene. V was cut by 4 bases and J by 7 bases, with 13 bases left in between. The CDR3 protein is CASSVGQLRGYTF. The CDR3 DNA sequence: TGTGCCAGCAGTGTGGGCCAGTTGCGTGGCTACACCTTC.

The chain links TRBV19 to TRBJ2-1; D gene unclear. The CDR3 sequence is 15 residues long. The V gene's germline CDR1 is LNHDA and CDR2 SQIVND (reference sequence). The V gene lost 11 bases and the J gene lost 0 bases, with 17 bases spanning the gap. CDR3 DNA sequence: TGTGCCTCTGCCCCTACCAAACACTCCTACAATGAGCAGTTCTTC. Protein sequence: CASAPTKHSYNEQFF.

J is TRBJ1-2 and V is TRBV2, with D possibly TRBD1 on 6 matching bases. The CDR3 contains 14 residues. The germline V gene has CDR1 SNHLY and CDR2 FYNNEI. The germline V and J ends were trimmed by 5 bases and 3 bases, with 13 bases remaining between them. The CDR3 here is CASSWDTPDYGYTF. In nucleotides, the CDR3 is TGTGCCAGCAGTTGGGACACGCCTGACTATGGCTACACCTTC.

The chain employs TRBV19 and TRBJ2-3; D may match TRBD1 or TRBD2 (5 bases each). The length of the CDR3 is 15 residues. The germline gives CDR1 LNHDA, CDR2 SQIVND (reference sequence). V dropped 4 bases and J dropped 5 bases, with 16 bases sitting between them. The CDR3 coding sequence is TGTGCCAGTAGTACCCGTCCGGGACGTAGAGATACGCAGTATTTT. Protein: CASSTRPGRRDTQYF.

The rearrangement uses TRBV6-6 and TRBJ2-4; D is unclear. Deletions cut 0 bases from V and 0 bases from J, with 9 bases between. CDR1 MNHNY and CDR2 SVGAGI come from the germline V gene (reference sequence). The CDR3 spans 16 residues. CDR3 sequence: CASSYSTGLAKNIQYF. The CDR3 DNA sequence: TGTGCCAGCAGTTACTCGACTGGGCTAGCCAAAAACATTCAGTACTTC.

The chain is built from TRBV29-1 and TRBJ2-7, with D perhaps being TRBD1 or TRBD2 (6 bases each). Germline V CDR1 and CDR2: SQVTM, ANQGSEA. V was pared by 0 bases and J by 2 bases, with 17 bases between. This CDR3 comprises 16 residues. CDR3 amino acids: CSVEEFGGSPPYEQYF. CDR3 nucleotides: TGCAGCGTTGAAGAGTTCGGGGGCTCCCCCCCCTACGAGCAGTACTTC.

The chain is built from TRBV29-1 and TRBJ1-1; no definite D call. The CDR3 runs 13 residues. Germline V gene data show CDR1 as SQVTM and CDR2 as ANQGSEA. Trimming left V 7 bases short and J 0 bases short, with 12 bases between. The CDR3 spells CSAGVRLNTEAFF. CDR3 sequence (DNA): TGCAGCGCCGGAGTGCGCCTGAACACTGAAGCTTTCTTT.